This T cell receptor (beta chain) was found in a study of T cell responses to AZD1222 COVID-19 vaccine (dated by TCRdb to the early 2020s). About the study as a whole: A total of 233 trial participants underwent TCR sequencing, of whom 200 to 220 received two doses of AZD1222 and some 25 received two doses of the MenACWY control vaccine. Trial participants were enrolled into age subgroups of 18-55, 56-69 and 70-plus years, which contained around 140, 26 and 57 TCR-sequenced participants, respectively.

The CDR3 regions of human TCRbeta chains were subjected to immunosequencing. Under the source paper's analysis protocol: Repertoire TCRs were matched against a reference library of SARS-CoV-2-specific TCRs generated with the MIRA antigen-specificity platform. Breadth meant the fraction of unique TCRs that were SARS-CoV-2-associated, whereas depth meant the fraction of total T cells that were SARS-CoV-2-associated. Using the MIRA data, every spike-specific TCR was mapped to the spike region that the TCR reacted to and assigned to either a CD4 or a CD8 class. Log10-transformed breadth and depth values were compared by one-way ANOVA with Sidak's multiple comparisons tests. This immuneACCESS table, as held by TCRdb, lists in-frame sequences with V and J called but not all clones. Of the missing ones, under half trace to an unresolved V gene in checked studies; the others have no known cause. V and J calls and clone size are as listed in that table; D and trimming were resolved from the DNA. The sample records 150,000 to 160,000 clones, more than 90% of which are singletons. Of the sample, about 1.6% is held by the ten largest clones.

The meaning of the sample's time point label: about 28 days (+/-7) after the second vaccine dose. AZD1222 recipients whose second dose came at about 4 weeks and those whose second dose came at about 12 weeks were combined into one group, since spike-specific TCR depth and breadth did not differ between the two schedules. Vaccinee samples came from UK trials COV001 and COV002, including a single-blind randomized controlled phase 2/3 trial of AZD1222 (ChAdOx1 nCoV-19) in healthy adults. For TCRbeta chain sequencing, PBMC samples from trial participants were taken at day 0 and at day 28 after the second dose. General conclusions and limits of the study: Participants were mostly white British and included more females than males, and it was suggested by the authors that clonal diversity may have been underestimated. The vaccine-associated CD4 TCRs covered the entire spike protein, and the dominant responses fell in regions 160-218 and 743-854. After two AZD1222 doses, both the breadth and the depth of spike-specific TCRs were significantly higher than at day 0 and than in MenACWY recipients. Epitopes outside the regions mutated in the B.1.351 and B.1.1.7 variants were reportedly recognized by nearly half of the unique spike-specific TCRs. Conclusions about previously exposed vaccinees were limited because only a handful of AZD1222 recipients were SARS-CoV-2 seropositive at baseline. Because no samples from the day 14 peak response were available, repertoires could be characterized only after the peak T cell response. The 56-69-year group was small, and its depth increase did not reach significance, likely because of low power.

In its sample, this clone was seen once. No antigen is known for it. Within one base of it there is no much larger clone, and no base qualities were kept. The CDR3, from cysteine to phenylalanine, totals 18 residues. Here the CDR3 DNA is all that survives: 54 bases in frame from base 1. Sample: peripheral blood, taken 28 days after the second AZD1222 dose. The sequence came from an adult who received the AZD1222 COVID-19 vaccine. The chain employs TRBV21-1 and TRBJ2-6; the table's D call, TRBD1, has no DNA check behind it. TRBV21-1 is a listed pseudogene. The CDR3 is CASSSRDRGFSGANVLTF. The DNA sequence follows: TGTGCCAGCAGCTCCCGGGACAGGGGATTCTCTGGGGCCAACGTCCTGACTTTC.